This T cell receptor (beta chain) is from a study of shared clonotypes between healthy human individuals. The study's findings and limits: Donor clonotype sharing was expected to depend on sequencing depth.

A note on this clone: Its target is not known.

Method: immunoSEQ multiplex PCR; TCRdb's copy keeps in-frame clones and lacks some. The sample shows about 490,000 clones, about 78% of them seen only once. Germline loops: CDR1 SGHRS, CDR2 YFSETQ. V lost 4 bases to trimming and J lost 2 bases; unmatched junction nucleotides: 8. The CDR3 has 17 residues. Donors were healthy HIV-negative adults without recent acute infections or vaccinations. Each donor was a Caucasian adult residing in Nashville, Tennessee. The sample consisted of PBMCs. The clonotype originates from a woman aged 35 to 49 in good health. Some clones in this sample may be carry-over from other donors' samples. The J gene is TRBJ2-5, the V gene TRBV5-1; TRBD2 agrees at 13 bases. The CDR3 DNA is TGCGCCAGCAGCCCTGGAGGGACTAGCGGGATGCAAGAGACCCAGTACTTC. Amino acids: CASSPGGTSGMQETQYF.